This TCR beta chain was captured by sequencing in a study of cytomegalovirus exposure and HLA in healthy donors. Primers for the PCR totalled 60 Vbeta and 13 Jbeta. Sequencing was performed with immunoSEQ multiplex PCR; in TCRdb, only in-frame clones are kept and a portion is missing. The sample has around 35,000 clones; 75% to 85% are singletons. Comments on this clone: The antigen is undetermined.

The germline V gene encodes CDR1 SQVTM and CDR2 ANQGSEA. This CDR3 region has 11 residues. Trimming removed 4 bases from V and 10 bases from J, with 13 bases in between. Study-wide results and caveats: Accurate prediction of HLA-A and HLA-B alleles (for most subjects) was reportedly achieved from TCR beta sequences. An analysis that was carried out later associated 15,000 to 20,000 TCR beta sequences with HLA alleles at 0.05 false discovery rate. The authors listed around 150 TCR beta chains as cytomegalovirus-associated.

The V call is TRBV29-1, the J call TRBJ1-2; D uncertain. This TCR derives from a woman aged 40 to 55 in good health and CMV-seronegative. Sequencing was carried out using PBMCs. Here the CDR3 reads CSVGLQRTYTF. The DNA of the CDR3 is TGCAGCGTTGGCCTTCAGCGGACCTACACCTTC.